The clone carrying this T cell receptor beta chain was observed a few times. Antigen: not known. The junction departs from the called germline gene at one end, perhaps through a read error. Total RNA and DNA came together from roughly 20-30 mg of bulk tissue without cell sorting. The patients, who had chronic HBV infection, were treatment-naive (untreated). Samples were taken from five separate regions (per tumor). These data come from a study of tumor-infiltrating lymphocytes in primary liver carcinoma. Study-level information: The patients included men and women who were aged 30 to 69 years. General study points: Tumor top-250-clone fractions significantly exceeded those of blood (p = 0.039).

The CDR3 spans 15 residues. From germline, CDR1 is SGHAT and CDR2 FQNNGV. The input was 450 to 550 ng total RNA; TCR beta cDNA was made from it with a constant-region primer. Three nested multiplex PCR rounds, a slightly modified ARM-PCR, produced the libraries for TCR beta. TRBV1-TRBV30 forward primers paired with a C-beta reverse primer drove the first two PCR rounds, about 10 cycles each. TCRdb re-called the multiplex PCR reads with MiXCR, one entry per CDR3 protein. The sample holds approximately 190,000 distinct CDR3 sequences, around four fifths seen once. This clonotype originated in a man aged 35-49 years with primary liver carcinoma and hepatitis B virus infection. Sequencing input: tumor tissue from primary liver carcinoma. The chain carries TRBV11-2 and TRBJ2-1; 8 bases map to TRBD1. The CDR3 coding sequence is TGTGTCAGCAGCTTAAGGACAGGGCCGGGGAATGAGCAGCTCTTC. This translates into CVSSLRTGPGNEQLF.